This T cell receptor beta chain stems from a study of CD8 T cells in ankylosing spondylitis. Study observations and caveats: CD8+ by phenotype, disease-linked clones were relatively rare in peripheral blood. Seven or eight highly homologous variants formed a TCR beta motif that appeared characteristic of ankylosing spondylitis blood.

Making the TCR beta libraries involved quantitative 5'-RACE with molecular barcodes. TCRdb analysed the 5' RACE reads with MiXCR anew, one entry per CDR3 protein. Of 250,000 to 400,000 distinct CDR3 sequences listed, around a tenth were seen once; the top ten hold roughly 9%. The CDR3 sequence is 15 residues long. Per the germline V gene, CDR1 is DFQATT and CDR2 is SNEGSKA (reference sequence). With 0 bases removed from V and 4 bases from J, the gap between germline ends came to 13 bases. At least ten counts were recorded for this clonotype. Its antigen is still unknown. The sample was blood, either unsorted or a sorted T cell fraction (not recorded which). This TCR came from a female donor with ankylosing spondylitis or in good health (not recorded which). The V call is TRBV20-1, the J call TRBJ1-5; a possible D gene is TRBD1 (6 bases). The CDR3 loop reads CSARDIQGTNQPQHF. The DNA of the CDR3 is TGCAGTGCTAGAGATATCCAGGGGACAAATCAGCCCCAGCATTTT.